Sequencing of this TCR beta chain was carried out in a study of identical twins. Findings and limits, study-wide: Reduced insertions were recorded for abundant cord blood beta clonotypes, with no such pattern in memory repertoires. Without tracking the same donors, conclusions rested on cross-sectional statistical analysis.

The germline CDR1 and CDR2 sequences are DFQATT and SNEGSKA (reference sequence). CDR3 length equals 14 residues. The trim removed 2 bases at V and 0 bases at J, leaving 3 bases unmatched. MiXCR, run by TCRdb on the 5' RACE reads, gives a single entry per CDR3 protein. The sample has roughly 250,000 distinct CDR3 sequences, 7.5% seen once; the top ten hold about 5.8%. This clonotype was counted ten times or more. Antigen unknown. Another study also made use of these data, one on yellow fever vaccine responses in identical twins.

The chain couples TRBV20-1 to TRBJ2-7; TRBD2 agrees at 8 bases. The receptor was derived from a woman aged 18-29 years in good health. Specimen: CD8+ T cells sorted from blood. The CDR3 coding sequence is TGCAGTGCTAGACCCAGCGGGAGCTCCTACGAGCAGTACTTC. Its translation is CSARPSGSSYEQYF.